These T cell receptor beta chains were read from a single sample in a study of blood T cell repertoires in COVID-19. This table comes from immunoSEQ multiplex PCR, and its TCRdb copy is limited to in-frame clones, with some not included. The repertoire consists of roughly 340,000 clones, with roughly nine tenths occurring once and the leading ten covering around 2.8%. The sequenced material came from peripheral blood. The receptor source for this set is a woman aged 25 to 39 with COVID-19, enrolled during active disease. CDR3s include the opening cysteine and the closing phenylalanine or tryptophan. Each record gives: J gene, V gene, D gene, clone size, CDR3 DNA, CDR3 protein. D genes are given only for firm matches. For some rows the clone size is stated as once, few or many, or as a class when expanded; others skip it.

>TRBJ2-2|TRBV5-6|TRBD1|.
TGTGCCAGCAGGATTGGGGCTCCAGGGGGCCCCGGGGAGCTGTTTTTT
CASRIGAPGGPGELFF
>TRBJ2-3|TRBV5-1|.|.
TGCGCCAGCAGCTTTGACTTCGATACGCAGTATTTT
CASSFDFDTQYF
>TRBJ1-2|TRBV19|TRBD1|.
TGTGCCAGTAGAGAGGGACAGGATAACTATGGCTACACCTTC
CASREGQDNYGYTF
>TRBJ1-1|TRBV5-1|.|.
TGCGCCAGCAGCGCGGTATTGGGTAACAGGGAGGCTTTCTTT
CASSAVLGNREAFF
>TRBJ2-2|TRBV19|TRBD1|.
TGTGCCAGTAGTCCAAGGACAGGGAACACCGGGGAGCTGTTTTTT
CASSPRTGNTGELFF
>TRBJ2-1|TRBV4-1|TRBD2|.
TGCGCCAGCAGCCAAGATGTACGAGCGGGACCGTCCAATGAGCAGTTCTTC
CASSQDVRAGPSNEQFF
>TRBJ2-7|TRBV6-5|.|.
TGTGCCAGCAGTTACTCCAACGACGTTCTTCGCGGGCAGTACTTC
CASSYSNDVLRGQYF
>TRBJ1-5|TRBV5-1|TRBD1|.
TGCGCCAGCAGCTTAGGGACAGACAATCAGCCCCAGCATTTT
CASSLGTDNQPQHF
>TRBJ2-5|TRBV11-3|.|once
TGTGCCAGCAGCTTAGAAACAGAAGAGACCCAGTACTTC
CASSLETEETQYF
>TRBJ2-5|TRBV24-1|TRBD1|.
TGTGCCACCAGTGATCCACAGGGGGGAGAGACCCAGTACTTC
CATSDPQGGETQYF
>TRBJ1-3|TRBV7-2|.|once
TGTGCCAGCAGCTTAGAAGCGAACACCATATATTTT
CASSLEANTIYF
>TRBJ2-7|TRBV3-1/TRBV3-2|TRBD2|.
TGTGCCAGCAGCCAAGATAGGCTAGCGGCCTACGAGCAGTACTTC
CASSQDRLAAYEQYF
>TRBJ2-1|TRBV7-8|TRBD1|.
TGTGCCAGCAGCTTAGTTCCAGGGGGTGGTGAGCAGTTCTTC
CASSLVPGGGEQFF
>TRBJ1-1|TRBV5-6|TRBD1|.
TGTGCCAGCAGCTTGGGGACAGGGGCCCTAAACACTGAAGCTTTCTTT
CASSLGTGALNTEAFF
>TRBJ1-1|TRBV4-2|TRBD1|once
TGTGCCAGCAGCCAAGACTATACAGGGGCCACTGAAGCTTTCTTT
CASSQDYTGATEAFF
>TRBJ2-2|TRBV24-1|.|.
TGTGCCACCAGTGGTGTGGACAAGAGGGGGATCGGGGAGCTGTTTTTT
CATSGVDKRGIGELFF
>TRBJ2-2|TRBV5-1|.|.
TGCGCCAGCAGCTTCGCAGGGGCTAACACCGGGGAGCTGTTTTTT
CASSFAGANTGELFF
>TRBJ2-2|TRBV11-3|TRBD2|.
TGTGCCAGCAGCCGCGGACTAGCGGGAGGGCCGTGGACCGGGGAGCTGTTTTTT
CASSRGLAGGPWTGELFF
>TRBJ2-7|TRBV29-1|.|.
TGCAGCGTTGACGCCGGGAACTACGAGCAGTACTTC
CSVDAGNYEQYF
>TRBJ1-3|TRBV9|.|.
TGTGCCAGCAGCGTCGGAGGAAGCGGAGCGGGAAACACCATATATTTT
CASSVGGSGAGNTIYF
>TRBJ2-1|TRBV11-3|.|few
TGTGCCAGCAGCCGTTCGACTGGTGAGCAGTTCTTC
CASSRSTGEQFF